This TCR beta chain was captured in a study of cytomegalovirus exposure and HLA in healthy donors. V lost 6 bases and J lost 3; bases outside the gene matches: 12. CDR1 and CDR2 from the germline V gene are SNHLY and FYNNEI. The CDR3 covers 16 residues. Libraries were prepared by immunoSEQ multiplex PCR; TCRdb keeps only in-frame clonotypes and omits some of them. The table has fewer than 350,000 clones, approximately 87% seen once. Sequencing was performed on PBMCs. The chain recombines TRBV2 with TRBJ2-5; TRBD1 aligns across 8 bases. The receptor was isolated from a woman between 18 and 29 years old in good health and CMV-seronegative. In nucleotides, the CDR3 is TGTGCCAGCAGAGAGCCCCCGGACAGGGTGGAAGAGACCCAGTACTTC. It specifies CASREPPDRVEETQYF.